This TCR beta chain stems from a study of cytomegalovirus exposure and HLA in healthy donors. Study-level results: According to an earlier analysis, most TCR beta V segments yielded productive rearrangements about 87% or about 30% of the time. TCR beta V- and J-gene trimming, according to a later analysis, was linked to a missense DCLRE1C variant.

The PCR had 60 Vbeta and 13 Jbeta primers. The protocol was immunoSEQ multiplex PCR, while the TCRdb copy is restricted to in-frame clones and leaves out a portion. The table lists some 110,000 clones, roughly 74% of them singletons, with 4% to 4.5% in the top ten. As regards this clone: Its antigen is unidentified.

Germline V gene data show CDR1 as LNHDA and CDR2 as SQIVND (reference sequence). V was trimmed by 3 bases and J by 13 bases, leaving 12 bases between them. This CDR3 region has 12 residues. Healthy bone marrow donors made up the cohort. Source material: PBMCs. The receptor was derived from a woman in her 50s in good health and CMV-seropositive. The rearrangement joins TRBV19 to TRBJ1-4, with D unclear. The CDR3 spells CASSMQEGGLFF. CDR3 in DNA: TGTGCCAGTAGTATGCAAGAGGGAGGACTGTTTTTT.